This T cell receptor beta chain stems from a study of blood T cell repertoires in COVID-19. Study information: The analysed material was cDNA or gDNA that came from T cells, B-cell-depleted T cells, or PBMCs.

In the source study's methods: Reference gene primers were amplified, and this amplification served to estimate nucleated cell counts. Some clones are missing from TCRdb's copy, which holds only in-frame ones; the method was immunoSEQ multiplex PCR. D and trimming were read from the DNA, whereas the V and J calls and clone size are those reported in that table. The profile shows 55,000 to 70,000 clones, around 80% of them singletons. This clone has a handful of counts. Trimming left V 6 bases short and J 6 bases short, with 23 bases between. This CDR3 comprises 16 residues. CDR1 is MDHEN and CDR2 is SYDVKM in the germline V gene.

Specimen: peripheral blood. The receptor was derived from an elderly man with acute or convalescent COVID-19. The rearrangement uses TRBV28 and TRBJ1-1, with a possible D match to TRBD1 (6 bases). This CDR3 reads CASSTYTGRGGAEAFF. CDR3 in DNA: TGTGCCAGCAGCACATATACAGGGCGCGGCGGCGCTGAAGCTTTCTTT.